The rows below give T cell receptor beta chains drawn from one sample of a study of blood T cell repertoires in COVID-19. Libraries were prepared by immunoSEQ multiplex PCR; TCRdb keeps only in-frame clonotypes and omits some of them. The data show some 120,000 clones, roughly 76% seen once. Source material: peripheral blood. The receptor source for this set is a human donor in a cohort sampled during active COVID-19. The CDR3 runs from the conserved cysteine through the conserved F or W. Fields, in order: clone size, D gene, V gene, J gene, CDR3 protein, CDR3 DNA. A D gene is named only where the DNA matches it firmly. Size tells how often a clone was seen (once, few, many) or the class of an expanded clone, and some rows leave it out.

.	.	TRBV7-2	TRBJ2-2	CASSQDWPGELFF	TGTGCCAGCAGCCAAGACTGGCCCGGGGAGCTGTTTTTT
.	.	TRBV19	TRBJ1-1	CASSINRRGLSGAFF	TGTGCCAGTAGTATAAACAGGAGGGGTTTATCCGGAGCTTTCTTT
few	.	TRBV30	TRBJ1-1	CAWSLDSDTEAFF	TGTGCCTGGAGTCTGGACAGTGACACTGAAGCTTTCTTT
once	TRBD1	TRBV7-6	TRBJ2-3	CASSKDRVSTDTQYF	TGTGCCAGCAGCAAAGACAGGGTTAGCACAGATACGCAGTATTTT
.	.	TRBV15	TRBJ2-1	CATSRDRRGLYNEQFF	TGTGCCACCAGCAGAGATCGGCGGGGGCTCTACAATGAGCAGTTCTTC
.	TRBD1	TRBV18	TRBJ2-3	CASSPIQGAEDTQYF	TGTGCCAGCTCACCCATACAGGGGGCTGAAGATACGCAGTATTTT
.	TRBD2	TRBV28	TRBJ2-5	CASSLWASGQETQYF	TGTGCCAGCAGTTTATGGGCTAGCGGACAAGAGACCCAGTACTTC
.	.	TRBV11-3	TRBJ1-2	CASSVAGGQTLNYGYTF	TGTGCCAGCAGCGTAGCGGGGGGACAAACGCTTAACTATGGCTACACCTTC
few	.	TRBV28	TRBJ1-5	CASRMYNQPQHF	TGTGCCAGCAGAATGTACAATCAGCCCCAGCATTTT
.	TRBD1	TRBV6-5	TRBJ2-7	CASSLARGTYEQYF	TGTGCCAGCAGTCTGGCCAGGGGGACCTACGAGCAGTACTTC
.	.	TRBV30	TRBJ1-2	CAWSRDWQGGYTF	TGTGCCTGGAGCCGGGACTGGCAAGGGGGCTACACCTTC
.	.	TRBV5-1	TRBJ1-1	CASSFDSLPNTEAFF	TGCGCCAGCAGCTTTGACAGCTTACCTAACACTGAAGCTTTCTTT
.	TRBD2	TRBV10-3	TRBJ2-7	CAISVGGAYEQYF	TGTGCCATCAGTGTCGGGGGGGCCTACGAGCAGTACTTC
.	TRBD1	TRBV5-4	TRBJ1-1	CASSPGTGMLGAEAFF	TGTGCCAGCAGCCCAGGGACAGGGATGTTGGGCGCTGAAGCTTTCTTT
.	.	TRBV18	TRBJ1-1	CASSPFGVAVGNTEAFF	TGTGCCAGCTCACCCTTCGGGGTCGCAGTGGGTAACACTGAAGCTTTCTTT
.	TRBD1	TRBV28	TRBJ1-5	CASSSEYNRDRVSTGNQPQHF	TGTGCCAGCAGTTCCGAATACAACCGGGACAGGGTTTCGACAGGTAATCAGCCCCAGCATTTT
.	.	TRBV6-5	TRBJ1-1	CASSRDPGATEAFF	TGTGCCAGCAGTAGAGACCCAGGGGCTACTGAAGCTTTCTTT
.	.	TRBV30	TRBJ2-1	CAWSSWTGYNEQFF	TGTGCCTGGAGTTCGTGGACTGGGTACAATGAGCAGTTCTTC
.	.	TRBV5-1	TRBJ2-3	CASSPTGTWADTQYF	TGCGCCAGCAGCCCGACCGGGACATGGGCAGATACGCAGTATTTT
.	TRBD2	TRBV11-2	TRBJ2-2	CASSDRTSGNTGELFF	TGTGCCAGCAGCGACCGGACTAGCGGGAACACCGGGGAGCTGTTTTTT
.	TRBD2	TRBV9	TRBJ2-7	CASSVVSGREQYF	TGTGCCAGCAGCGTAGTGAGCGGGAGGGAGCAGTACTTC
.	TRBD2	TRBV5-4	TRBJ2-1	CASSDGLAEYNEQFF	TGTGCCAGCAGCGATGGACTAGCGGAGTACAATGAGCAGTTCTTC
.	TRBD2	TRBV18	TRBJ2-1	CASSPAGTSGKNEQFF	TGTGCCAGCTCACCAGCCGGGACTAGCGGGAAAAATGAGCAGTTCTTC
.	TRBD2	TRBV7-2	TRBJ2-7	CASSFSGITYEQYF	TGTGCCAGCAGCTTTAGCGGGATCACCTACGAGCAGTACTTC
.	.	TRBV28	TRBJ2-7	CASSLSGPGNYEQYF	TGTGCCAGCAGTTTAAGTGGCCCGGGGAACTACGAGCAGTACTTC
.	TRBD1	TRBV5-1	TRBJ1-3	CASSTTGGSGNTIYF	TGCGCCAGCAGCACCACAGGGGGCTCTGGAAACACCATATATTTT
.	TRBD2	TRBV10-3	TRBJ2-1	CAIMSGVGPYNEQFF	TGTGCCATCATGAGCGGGGTGGGCCCGTACAATGAGCAGTTCTTC